This record concerns one T cell receptor beta chain sequence. Study processing details: Cell counts per sample came from amplifying reference gene primers. Generated by immunoSEQ multiplex PCR, the TCRdb table keeps only in-frame clones and is missing some. D and trimming come from the DNA, and the V and J calls and clone size come from that table. In the table there are about 220,000 clones, roughly nine tenths of which are singletons. This entry comes from a study of blood T cell repertoires in COVID-19. Study-level information: Acute-phase and convalescent COVID-19 samples originated in the United States, Italy and Spain.

This CDR3 region has 16 residues. V gave up 2 bases and J gave up 4 bases, with 17 bases separating them. Allocation to cohorts depended on clinical history reported by the participants. The specimen sequenced was PBMCs or T cells enriched from blood (not recorded which). The chain uses TRBV23-1 and TRBJ2-5; tentatively, D is TRBD1 (5 bases). TRBV23-1 is an ORF; its function is uncertain. The receptor was isolated from a woman between 18 and 30 years old in a cohort exposed to, infected with or recovered from COVID-19 (not recorded which). CDR3 sequence reads: CASSQPLVGPVETQYF. The CDR3 DNA follows: TGCGCCAGCAGTCAACCATTAGTGGGGCCCGTAGAGACCCAGTACTTC.